This T cell receptor beta chain was observed in a study of CD8 T cells in Susac syndrome. TCR beta sequences were obtained from blood CD8+ and CD4+ T cells. Points from the study as a whole: There was no clonal expansion in the CD4+ T cell repertoires of Susac syndrome.

Random hexamers served to reverse transcribe roughly 0.45 to 1 ug RNA. TCRdb used MiXCR to reprocess the immunoSEQ multiplex PCR reads, holding one entry per CDR3 protein. The sample records 200,000 to 250,000 distinct CDR3 sequences, 94% being singletons. In the case of this clonotype: Antigen: not known.

The CDR3 is made up of 13 amino acids. Trimming shortened V by 6 bases and J by 3 bases, and 14 bases separated the two germline ends. Germline V CDR1 and CDR2: DFQATT, SNEGSKA (reference sequence). The rearrangement uses TRBV20-1 and TRBJ1-1; no clear D. The receptor was isolated from a human donor with Susac syndrome. The sample comprised CD4+ T cells from PBMCs. The CDR3 DNA follows: TGCAGTGCGTCACTTAGTGCGGACACTGAAGCTTTCTTT. This gives the protein CSASLSADTEAFF.